The present entry profiles one TCR beta chain with its context. From germline, CDR1 is MGHRA and CDR2 YSYEKL. CDR3 length: 14 residues. Trimming removed 8 bases from V and 2 bases from J, with 12 bases in between. Seattle's enrolled individuals joined amid active infection and were then monitored longitudinally. These data originate in a study of blood T cell repertoires in COVID-19. Looking at the study overall: Collection of acute and convalescent COVID-19 samples took place in the United States, Italy and Spain.

Original data processing: Quantification of nucleated cells was approximated via reference gene primer amplification. Assay: immunoSEQ multiplex PCR; the TCRdb copy retains only in-frame clones and omits some. V and J calls and clone size are those listed in that table; D and trimming were worked out from the DNA. The top ten hold about 10% of the sample, which has 60,000 to 85,000 clones, 70% to 90% seen once. The source material was peripheral blood. This receptor was obtained from a man aged 55 to 70 with COVID-19, enrolled during active disease. This sequence joins TRBV4-1 and TRBJ1-4; tentatively, D is TRBD1 (6 bases). In DNA form, the CDR3 reads TGCGCCAGCCACAGGGTGGGGACTAATGAAAAACTGTTTTTT. Its protein product is CASHRVGTNEKLFF.